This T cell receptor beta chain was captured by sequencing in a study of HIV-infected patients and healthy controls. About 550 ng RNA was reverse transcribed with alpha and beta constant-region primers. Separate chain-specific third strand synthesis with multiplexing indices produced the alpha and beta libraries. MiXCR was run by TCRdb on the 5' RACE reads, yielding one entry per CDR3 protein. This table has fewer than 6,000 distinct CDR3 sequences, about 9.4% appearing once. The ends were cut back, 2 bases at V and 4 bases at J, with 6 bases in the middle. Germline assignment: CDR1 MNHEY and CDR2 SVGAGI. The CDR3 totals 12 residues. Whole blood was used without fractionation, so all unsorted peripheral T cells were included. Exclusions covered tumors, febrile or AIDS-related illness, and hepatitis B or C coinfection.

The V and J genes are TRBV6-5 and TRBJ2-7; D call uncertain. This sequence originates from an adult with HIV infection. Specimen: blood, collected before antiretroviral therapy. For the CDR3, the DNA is TGTGCCAGCAGTTACAAAGGGTACGAGCAGTACTTC. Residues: CASSYKGYEQYF.